Following are 11 T cell receptor beta chains from one sample sequenced in a study of Ad26.COV2.S vaccination and SARS-CoV-2 variants. The protocol was immunoSEQ multiplex PCR, while the TCRdb copy is restricted to in-frame clones and leaves out a portion. The sample includes about 480,000 clones, around 90% of them seen just once. The treatment: around 19 received Ad26.COV2.S at low or high dose, single or two shots; roughly five received placebo; per-sample allocation not given. All samples were drawn on day 63, counting from the first vaccine or placebo injection. The sequenced sample was peripheral blood, obtained in a trial of Ad26.COV2.S vaccine versus placebo. These receptors were taken from a person between 18 and 65 years old who received the Ad26.COV2.S COVID-19 vaccine or a placebo.

This rearrangement joins TRBV5-3 to TRBJ1-6, with D maybe TRBD1 (5 bases). TRBV5-3 is an ORF for which the function is uncertain. The CDR3 has 14 residues. V lost 4 bases and J lost 8, with 13 bases in between. The CDR3 DNA is TGTGCCAGAAGCCGGGACTACATTGATTCACCCCTCCACTTT. Protein product: CARSRDYIDSPLHF.

This chain joins TRBV4-3 and TRBJ1-1, with D unclear. Trimming cost V 0 bases and J 4 bases, with 12 bases left between them. This CDR3 contains 15 residues. Germline CDR1 LGHNA, CDR2 YSLEER. CDR3 DNA sequence: TGCGCCAGCAGCCAAGATCCCACGCCTGGCACTGAAGCTTTCTTT. This encodes CASSQDPTPGTEAFF.

The rearrangement uses TRBV4-2 and TRBJ2-5; 15 bases line up with TRBD2. V was pared by 4 bases and J by 4 bases, with 16 bases of the junction left unmatched. The CDR3 covers 20 residues. Germline V CDR1 and CDR2: LGHNA, YNFKEQ. In DNA, the CDR3 is TGTGCCAGCAGCCGCACCTCGGGACTAGCGGGAGGTTCCGGTTTAGAGACCCAGTACTTC. Translated, it gives CASSRTSGLAGGSGLETQYF.

The CDR3 DNA reads TGCGCCAGCAGCTCTGCGCGGGAGATCACCGGGGAGCTGTTTTTT. The encoded protein is CASSSAREITGELFF. The chain joins TRBV5-1 to TRBJ2-2; 7 positions match TRBD2. This CDR3 spans 15 amino acids. Germline trimming cut 3 bases from V and 4 bases from J; bases unmatched to any gene: 6. The V gene's germline CDR1 is SGHRS and CDR2 YFSETQ.

The chain links TRBV9 to TRBJ2-1; 11 bases are a match to TRBD2. V trimming: 3 bases; J trimming: 0 bases; junction bases outside the gene matches: 2. The CDR3 is 16 residues long. Germline-derived CDR1 and CDR2 are SGDLS and YYNGEE. CDR3 protein: CASSGTSGSSYNEQFF. In nucleotides, the CDR3 is TGTGCCAGCAGCGGAACTAGCGGGAGCTCCTACAATGAGCAGTTCTTC.

This clone was detected only a few times. The rearrangement links TRBV21-1 to TRBJ1-5. TRBV21-1 is a listed pseudogene. CDR3 length equals 16 residues. This CDR3 is CASSKAEGYSNQPQHF. In DNA form, the CDR3 reads TGTGCCAGCAGCAAAGCTGAGGGGTATAGCAATCAGCCCCAGCATTTT.

Concerning this clone: One end of the junction varies from germline; a read error may be responsible. The rearrangement uses TRBV7-2 and TRBJ2-7; D possibly corresponds to TRBD2 (6 bases). Per germline, CDR1 SGHTA and CDR2 FQGNSA. This CDR3 contains 17 residues. The CDR3 here is CASSGRREAGDLLISHF. The CDR3 nucleotides read TGTGCCAGCAGCGGAAGAAGGGAGGCAGGCGACCTTTTAATTTCTCACTTC.

The CDR3 spells CASSRGGGEQFF. CDR3 in DNA: TGTGCCAGCAGCCGTGGAGGGGGTGAGCAGTTCTTC. This chain links TRBV7-9 with TRBJ2-1; D may match TRBD1 or TRBD2 (6 bases each). Germline V gene sequence: CDR1 SEHNR, CDR2 FQNEAQ (reference sequence). The V end lost 5 bases, the J end lost 9 bases, and 11 bases lay between the germline ends. This CDR3 has 12 amino acids.

The V gene is TRBV2, the J gene TRBJ2-1; 7 nucleotides match TRBD1. With V trimmed by 6 bases and J by 3 bases, 5 bases remained unmatched. The CDR3 contains 14 residues. Germline values: CDR1 SNHLY, CDR2 FYNNEI. CDR3 DNA sequence: TGTGCCAGCAGCCCTGGACAGGACTACAATGAGCAGTTCTTC. Translated: CASSPGQDYNEQFF.

The gene calls are TRBV19 and TRBJ1-1, with 8 bases lining up with TRBD1. The CDR3 consists of 15 residues. CDR1 and CDR2 from the germline V gene are LNHDA and SQIVND (reference sequence). After removal of 5 bases from V and 4 bases from J, the junction contained 9 bases not matched to a gene. The CDR3 is CASSPRTGQATEAFF. CDR3 bases: TGTGCCAGTAGTCCTCGGACAGGGCAGGCCACTGAAGCTTTCTTT.

This clone was counted only a few times. The chain recombines TRBV6-1 with TRBJ2-3; TRBD1 is a possible D gene (5 bases). This CDR3 has 16 amino acids. V gave up 1 base and J gave up 3 bases, with 14 bases separating them. CDR1 is MNHNS, CDR2 SASEGT, per germline. This CDR3 is CASSEEARVVTDTQYF. CDR3 nucleotide sequence: TGTGCCAGCAGTGAAGAGGCCAGGGTCGTTACAGATACGCAGTATTTT.